This TCR beta chain was captured by sequencing in a study of shared clonotypes between healthy human individuals. Study results and caveats: Incompleteness in sorted-subset sequencing, despite large depth, was shown by rarefaction.

How the authors handled the data: Filtering differed since immunoSEQ provided only junctions, with no quality scores. Method: immunoSEQ multiplex PCR; TCRdb's copy keeps in-frame clones and lacks some. The V and J calls and clone size come from that table; D and trimming were worked out from the DNA. The profile covers over 300,000 clones, with about nine tenths appearing a single time and 16% taken by the ten largest. As to this clone: Its antigen is currently unknown. This CDR3 is also generated by other DNA sequences in the sample.

This CDR3 has 15 residues. V was pared by 2 bases and J by 1 base, with 4 bases of the junction left unmatched. The V gene's germline CDR1 is SQVTM and CDR2 ANQGSEA. This sequence originates from a man younger than 30 in good health. This chain uses TRBV29-1 with TRBJ2-2; 7 positions match TRBD2. The sample comprised memory CD8+ T cells sorted from blood. Noted subset: CD45RO+ cells pooled with CCR7-negative TemRA cells. This CDR3 reads CSVEIAGVNTGELFF. CDR3 coding DNA: TGCAGCGTTGAAATAGCGGGCGTGAACACCGGGGAGCTGTTTTTT.